This T cell receptor (beta chain) was obtained from a study of T-cell memory formation after mild COVID-19. Study results and caveats: Some responding clones appeared in pre-infection memory, suggesting cross-reactive memory joined.

Concerning this clonotype itself: What it recognizes is unknown.

TCRdb passed the 5' RACE reads through MiXCR, listing each CDR3 protein once. There are hundreds of thousands of distinct CDR3 sequences in the sample; around 17% occur only once, and around 13% lies in the top ten. The sequencing sample was made of PBMCs or a T cell subset sorted from them (not recorded which). The source of this sequence is an adult woman who had mild COVID-19 (a few samples of this study predate the infection). Cell type and time point are not known.

Here the CDR3 reads CASSEVNGISTDTQYF. The CDR3 DNA sequence: TGTGCCAGCAGTGAAGTTAACGGGATCAGCACAGATACGCAGTATTTT. The chain joins TRBV2 to TRBJ2-3, with a weak D call TRBD2 (5 bases). Trimming cost V 1 base and J 0 bases, with 11 bases left between them. CDR1 is SNHLY and CDR2 is FYNNEI in the germline V gene. The CDR3 loop spans 16 amino acids.